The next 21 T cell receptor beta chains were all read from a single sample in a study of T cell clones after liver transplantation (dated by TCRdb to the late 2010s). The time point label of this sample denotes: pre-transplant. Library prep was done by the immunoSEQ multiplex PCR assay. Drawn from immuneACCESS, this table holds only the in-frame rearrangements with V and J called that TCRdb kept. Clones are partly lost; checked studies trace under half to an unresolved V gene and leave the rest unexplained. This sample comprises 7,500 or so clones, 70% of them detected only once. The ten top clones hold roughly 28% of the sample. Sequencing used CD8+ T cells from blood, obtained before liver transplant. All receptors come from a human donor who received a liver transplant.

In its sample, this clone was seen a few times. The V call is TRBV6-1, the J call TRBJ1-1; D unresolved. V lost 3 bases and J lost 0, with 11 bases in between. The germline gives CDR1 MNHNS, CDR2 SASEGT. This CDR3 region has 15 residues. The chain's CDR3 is CASSDFRSLNTEAFF. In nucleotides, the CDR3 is TGTGCCAGCAGTGATTTCAGGTCCCTGAACACTGAAGCTTTCTTT.

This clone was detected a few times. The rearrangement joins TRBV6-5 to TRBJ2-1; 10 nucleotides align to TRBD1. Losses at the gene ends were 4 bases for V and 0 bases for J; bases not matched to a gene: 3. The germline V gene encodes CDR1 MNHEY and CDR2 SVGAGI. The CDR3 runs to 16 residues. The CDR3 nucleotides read TGTGCCAGCAGTTGGGGACAGGGGAGCTCCTACAATGAGCAGTTCTTC. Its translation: CASSWGQGSSYNEQFF.

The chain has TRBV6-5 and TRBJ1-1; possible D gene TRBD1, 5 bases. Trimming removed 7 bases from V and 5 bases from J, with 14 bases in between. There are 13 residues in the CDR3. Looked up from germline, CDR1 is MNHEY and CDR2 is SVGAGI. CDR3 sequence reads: CASTSGWGTEAFF. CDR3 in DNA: TGTGCCAGCACCTCAGGGTGGGGGACTGAAGCTTTCTTT.

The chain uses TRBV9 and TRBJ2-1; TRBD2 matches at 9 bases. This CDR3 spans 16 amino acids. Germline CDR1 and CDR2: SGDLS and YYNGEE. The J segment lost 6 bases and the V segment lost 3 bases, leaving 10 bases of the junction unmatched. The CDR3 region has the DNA TGTGCCAGCAGCGATCGAGCGGGAGGACGGGGCAATGAGCAGTTCTTC. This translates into CASSDRAGGRGNEQFF.

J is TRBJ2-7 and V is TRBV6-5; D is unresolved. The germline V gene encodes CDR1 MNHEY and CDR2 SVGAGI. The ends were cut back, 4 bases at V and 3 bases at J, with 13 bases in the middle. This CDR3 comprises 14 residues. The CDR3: CASSFSSDGYEQYF. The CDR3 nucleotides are TGTGCCAGCAGTTTCTCTTCGGACGGCTACGAGCAGTACTTC.

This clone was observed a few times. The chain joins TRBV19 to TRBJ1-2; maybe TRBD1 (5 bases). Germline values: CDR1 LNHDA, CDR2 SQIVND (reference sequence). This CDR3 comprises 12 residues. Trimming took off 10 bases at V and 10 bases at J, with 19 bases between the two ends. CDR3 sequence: CATRQGFGDYTF. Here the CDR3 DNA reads TGTGCCACCCGGCAGGGATTTGGAGACTACACCTTC.

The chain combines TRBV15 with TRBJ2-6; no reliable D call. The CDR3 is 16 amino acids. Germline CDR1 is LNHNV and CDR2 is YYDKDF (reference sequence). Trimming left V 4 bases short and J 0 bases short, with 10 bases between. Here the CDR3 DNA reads TGTGCCACCAGCACCTCGACCGACTCTGGGGCCAACGTCCTGACTTTC. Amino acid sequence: CATSTSTDSGANVLTF.

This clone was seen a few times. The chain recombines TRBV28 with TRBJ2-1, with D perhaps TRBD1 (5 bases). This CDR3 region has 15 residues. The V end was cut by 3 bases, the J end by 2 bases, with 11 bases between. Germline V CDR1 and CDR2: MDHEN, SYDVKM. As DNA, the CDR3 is TGTGCCAGCAGTTTTTCAGACAGTACCTACAATGAGCAGTTCTTC. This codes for CASSFSDSTYNEQFF.

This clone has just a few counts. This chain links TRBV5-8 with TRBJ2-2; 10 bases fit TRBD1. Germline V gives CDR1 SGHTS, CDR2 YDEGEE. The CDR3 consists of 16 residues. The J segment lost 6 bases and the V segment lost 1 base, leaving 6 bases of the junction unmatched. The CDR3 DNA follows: TGTGCCAGCAGCTTGTCCGGGACAGGGGTCCCCGGGGAGCTGTTTTTT. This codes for CASSLSGTGVPGELFF.

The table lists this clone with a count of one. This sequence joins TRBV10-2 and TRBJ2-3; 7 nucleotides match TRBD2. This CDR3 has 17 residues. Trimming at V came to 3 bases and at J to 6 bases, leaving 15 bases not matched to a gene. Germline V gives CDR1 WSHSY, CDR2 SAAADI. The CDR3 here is CASSEFFGGSGGDTQYF. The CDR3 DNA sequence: TGCGCCAGCAGTGAATTTTTTGGCGGGAGCGGTGGGGATACGCAGTATTTT.

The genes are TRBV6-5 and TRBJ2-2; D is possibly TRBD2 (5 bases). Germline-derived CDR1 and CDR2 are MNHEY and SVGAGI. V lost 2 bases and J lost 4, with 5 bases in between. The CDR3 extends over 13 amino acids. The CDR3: CASSYGSTGELFF. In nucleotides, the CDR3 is TGTGCCAGCAGTTACGGGAGCACCGGGGAGCTGTTTTTT.

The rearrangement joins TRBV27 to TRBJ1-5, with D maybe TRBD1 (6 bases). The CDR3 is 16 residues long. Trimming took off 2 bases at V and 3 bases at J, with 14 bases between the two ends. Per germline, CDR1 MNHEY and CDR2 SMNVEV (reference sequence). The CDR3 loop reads CASSLGAGATNQPQHF. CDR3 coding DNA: TGTGCCAGCAGTTTAGGGGCAGGGGCAACCAATCAGCCCCAGCATTTT.

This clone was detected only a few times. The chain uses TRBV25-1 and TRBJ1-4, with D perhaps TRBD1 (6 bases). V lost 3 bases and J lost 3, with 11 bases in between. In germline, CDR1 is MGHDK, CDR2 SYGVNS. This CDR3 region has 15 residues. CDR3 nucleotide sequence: TGTGCCAGCAGTGACCTACAGGGTTCTAATGAAAAACTGTTTTTT. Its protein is CASSDLQGSNEKLFF.

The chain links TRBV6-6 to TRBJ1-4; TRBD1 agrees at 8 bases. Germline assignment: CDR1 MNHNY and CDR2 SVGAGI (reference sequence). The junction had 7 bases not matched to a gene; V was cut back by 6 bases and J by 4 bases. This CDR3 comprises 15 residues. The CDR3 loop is CASRPKTGVNEKLFF. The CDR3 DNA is TGTGCCAGCAGACCTAAGACAGGGGTTAATGAAAAACTGTTTTTT.

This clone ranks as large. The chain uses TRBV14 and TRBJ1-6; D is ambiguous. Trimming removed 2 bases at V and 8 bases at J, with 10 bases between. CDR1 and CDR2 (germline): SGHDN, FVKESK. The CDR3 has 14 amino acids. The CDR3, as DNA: TGTGCCAGCAGCCAATGGGGTATTGATTCACCCCTCCACTTT. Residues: CASSQWGIDSPLHF.

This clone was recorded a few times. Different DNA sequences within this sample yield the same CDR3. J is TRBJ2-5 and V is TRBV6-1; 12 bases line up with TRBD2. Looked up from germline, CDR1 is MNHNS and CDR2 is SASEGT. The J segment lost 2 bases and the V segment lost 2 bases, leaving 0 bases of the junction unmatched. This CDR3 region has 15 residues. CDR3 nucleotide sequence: TGTGCCAGCAGTGAACTAGCGGGGGGGCAAGAGACCCAGTACTTC. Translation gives CASSELAGGQETQYF.

In DNA form, the CDR3 reads TGTGCCAGCAGTCGCAGGAACACCGGGGAGCTGTTTTTT. As protein: CASSRRNTGELFF. The chain recombines TRBV6-5 with TRBJ2-2; no clear D. CDR1 and CDR2 (germline): MNHEY, SVGAGI. Trimming pared 5 bases from V and 1 base from J, leaving 5 bases between. This CDR3 contains 13 residues.

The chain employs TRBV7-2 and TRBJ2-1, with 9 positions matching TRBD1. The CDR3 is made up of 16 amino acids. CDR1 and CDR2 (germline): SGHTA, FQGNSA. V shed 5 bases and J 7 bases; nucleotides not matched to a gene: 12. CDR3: CASSTPRDRVLNEQFF. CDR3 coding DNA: TGTGCCAGCAGCACACCCCGGGACAGGGTGTTAAATGAGCAGTTCTTC.

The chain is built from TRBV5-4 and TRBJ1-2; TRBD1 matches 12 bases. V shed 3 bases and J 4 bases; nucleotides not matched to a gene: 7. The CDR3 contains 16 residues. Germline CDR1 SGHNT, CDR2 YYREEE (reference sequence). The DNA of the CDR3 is TGTGCCAGCAGCTCTGGGACAGGGGGCGTGCCCTATGGCTACACCTTC. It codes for CASSSGTGGVPYGYTF.

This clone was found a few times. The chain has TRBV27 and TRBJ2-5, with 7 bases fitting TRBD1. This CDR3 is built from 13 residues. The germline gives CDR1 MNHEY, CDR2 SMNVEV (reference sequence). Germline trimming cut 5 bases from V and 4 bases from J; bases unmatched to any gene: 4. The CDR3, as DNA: TGTGCCAGCAGTCCAACAGGGGCAGAGACCCAGTACTTC. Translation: CASSPTGAETQYF.

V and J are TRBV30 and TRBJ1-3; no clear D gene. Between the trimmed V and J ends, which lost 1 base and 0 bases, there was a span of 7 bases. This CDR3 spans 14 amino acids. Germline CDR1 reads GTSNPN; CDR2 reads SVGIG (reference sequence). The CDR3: CAWSGPISGNTIYF. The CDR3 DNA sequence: TGTGCCTGGAGTGGTCCAATCTCTGGAAACACCATATATTTT.